The 10 T cell receptor beta chains listed next were all sequenced from one sample in a study of PD-L1 blockade in urothelial cancer (dated by TCRdb to about 2017). The time point label, as the study defines it: pretreatment peripheral blood. The method was the immunoSEQ multiplex PCR assay. Entries here come from immuneACCESS through TCRdb and include only in-frame sequences with V and J called. Some clones fail to appear in such tables; in the studies checked, an unresolved V gene covers under half of the shortfall, and the cause of the remainder is unknown. The sample records some 66,000 clones, approximately 83% of which are singletons. The ten largest clones take up approximately 15% of the sample. The sample was PBMCs, taken around atezolizumab (anti-PD-L1) treatment. The source is a man in his 60s with urothelial cancer.

The CDR3 sequence is CASSFWQGETQYF. The CDR3 bases are TGTGCCAGCAGCTTCTGGCAGGGAGAGACCCAGTACTTC. The rearrangement uses TRBV7-3 and TRBJ2-5, with D possibly matching TRBD1 (5 bases). CDR1 SGHTA and CDR2 FQGTGA come from the germline V gene. This CDR3 has 13 residues. V shed 3 bases and J shed 4 bases, with 9 bases lying between them.

V usage is TRBV6-6 and J usage is TRBJ2-3; 8 bases map to TRBD2. Germline-derived CDR1 and CDR2 are MNHNY and SVGAGI (reference sequence). The CDR3 is 15 residues long. The junction had 7 bases not matched to a gene; V was cut back by 2 bases and J by 6 bases. The CDR3 bases are TGTGCCAGCAGTTACCGGGGACTAGTAGGCGATACGCAGTATTTT. Protein product: CASSYRGLVGDTQYF.

The chain couples TRBV12-5 to TRBJ2-3; TRBD1 agrees at 7 bases. The trim removed 1 base at V and 4 bases at J, leaving 5 bases unmatched. The germline V gene has CDR1 LGHNT and CDR2 FRNRAP. CDR3 length: 15 amino acids. The CDR3 DNA reads as TGTGCTAGTGGTTTGGGACAGGGTCTTTCAGATACGCAGTATTTT. Translating gives CASGLGQGLSDTQYF.

The chain links TRBV7-3 to TRBJ2-1; TRBD1 matches 9 bases. The CDR3 totals 14 residues. Trimming at V came to 1 base and at J to 15 bases, leaving 10 bases not matched to a gene. Germline V gene data show CDR1 as SGHTA and CDR2 as FQGTGA. The CDR3 loop reads CASSLMGVDRGLFF. The DNA of the CDR3 is TGTGCCAGCAGCTTAATGGGGGTGGACAGGGGACTGTTCTTC.

This clone was picked up one time. The chain combines TRBV7-2 with TRBJ1-3; weak D call: TRBD1 (5 bases). Germline V gene data show CDR1 as SGHTA and CDR2 as FQGNSA. The CDR3 sequence is 16 residues long. V was clipped by 0 bases and J by 3 bases, with 12 bases between them. The CDR3 here is CASSLAGQGSGNTIYF. DNA for the CDR3: TGTGCCAGCAGCTTAGCAGGCCAGGGTAGTGGAAACACCATATATTTT.

The rearrangement links TRBV19 to TRBJ1-1; tentatively, D is TRBD1 (5 bases). This CDR3 has 14 amino acids. The germline CDR1 and CDR2 sequences are LNHDA and SQIVND (reference sequence). Trimming removed 0 bases from V and 10 bases from J, with 15 bases in between. The CDR3 bases are TGTGCCAGTAGTATAGATCTTCGGACACGGCGAGCTTTCTTT. It encodes CASSIDLRTRRAFF.

This clone was seen a single time. This sequence joins TRBV4-2 and TRBJ2-4; maybe TRBD2 (6 bases). Trimming took 0 bases from V and 9 from J, leaving 12 bases between them. Germline CDR1 reads LGHNA; CDR2 reads YNFKEQ. CDR3 size: 14 residues. CDR3 amino acids: CASSQEAGRGIQYF. The CDR3 coding sequence is TGTGCCAGCAGCCAAGAGGCAGGGCGGGGCATTCAGTACTTC.

This chain connects TRBV5-4 to TRBJ1-4; 8 nucleotides line up with TRBD1. J was trimmed by 10 bases and V by 0 bases; bases with no gene match: 8. Germline CDR1 is SGHNT and CDR2 is YYREEE (reference sequence). The CDR3 consists of 15 residues. The CDR3 spells CASSLDQGAYGKLFF. The CDR3, as DNA: TGTGCCAGCAGCTTGGACCAGGGGGCGTACGGAAAACTGTTTTTT.

The chain couples TRBV5-6 to TRBJ1-1; D remains ambiguous. Looked up from germline, CDR1 is SGHDT and CDR2 is YYEEEE. The CDR3 totals 14 residues. Deletions cut 5 bases from V and 7 bases from J, with 18 bases between. The CDR3 DNA follows: TGTGCCAGCAGTCCCGACCCGGAGGGAGGTGAAGCTTTCTTT. Its translation: CASSPDPEGGEAFF. The full variable domain, with the rest looked up from reference TRBV5-6 and TRBJ1-1, is DAGVTQSPTHLIKTRGQQVTLRCSPKSGHDTVSWYQQALGQGPQFIFQYYEEEERQRGNFPDRFSGHQFPNYSSELNVNALLLGDSALYLCASSPDPEGGEAFFGQGTRLTVV.

This rearrangement joins TRBV2 to TRBJ1-2; 8 bases agree with TRBD1. CDR3 length: 14 amino acids. Germline-derived CDR1 and CDR2 are SNHLY and FYNNEI. V dropped 9 bases and J dropped 0; count of bases not matched to a gene: 6. CDR3 residues: CARGQEIANYGYTF. The CDR3 region has the DNA TGTGCCAGGGGACAGGAGATAGCTAACTATGGCTACACCTTC. Full variable domain (rest looked up from reference TRBV2 and TRBJ1-2): EPEVTQTPSHQVTQMGQEVILRCVPISNHLYFYWYRQILGQKVEFLVSFYNNEISEKSEIFDDQFSVERPDGSNFTLKIRSTKLEDSAMYFCARGQEIANYGYTFGSGTRLTVV.